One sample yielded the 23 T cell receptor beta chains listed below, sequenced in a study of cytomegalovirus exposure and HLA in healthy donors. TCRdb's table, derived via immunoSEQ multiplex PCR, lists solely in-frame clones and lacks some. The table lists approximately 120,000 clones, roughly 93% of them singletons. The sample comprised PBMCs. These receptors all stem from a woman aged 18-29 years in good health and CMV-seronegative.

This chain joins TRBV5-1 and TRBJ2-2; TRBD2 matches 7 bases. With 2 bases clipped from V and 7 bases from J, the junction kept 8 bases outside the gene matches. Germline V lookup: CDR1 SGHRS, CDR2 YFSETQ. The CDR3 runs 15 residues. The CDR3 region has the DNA TGCGCCAGCAGCTTACTGGGACTAAGTGACGGGGAGCTGTTTTTT. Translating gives CASSLLGLSDGELFF. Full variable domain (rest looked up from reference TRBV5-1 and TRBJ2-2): KAGVTQTPRYLIKTRGQQVTLSCSPISGHRSVSWYQQTPGQGLQFLFEYFSETQRNKGNFPGRFSGRQFSNSRSEMNVSTLELGDSALYLCASSLLGLSDGELFFGEGSRLTVL.

Here the CDR3 reads CASSGLAWGTDTQYF. The DNA of the CDR3 is TGTGCCAGCAGTGGATTAGCTTGGGGCACAGATACGCAGTATTTT. The rearrangement links TRBV6-1 to TRBJ2-3, with D unclear. The CDR3 totals 15 residues. V shed 4 bases and J shed 1 base, with 12 bases lying between them. Per the germline V gene, CDR1 is MNHNS and CDR2 is SASEGT.

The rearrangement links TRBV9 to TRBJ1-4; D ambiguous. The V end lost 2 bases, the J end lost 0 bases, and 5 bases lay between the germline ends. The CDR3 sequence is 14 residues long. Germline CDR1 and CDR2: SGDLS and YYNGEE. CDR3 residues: CASSVGATNEKLFF. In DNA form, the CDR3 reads TGTGCCAGCAGCGTCGGGGCAACTAATGAAAAACTGTTTTTT.

DNA of the CDR3: TGCGCCAGCAGTGAGCCTGGCGGGGGGGACGGCTACACCTTC. It specifies CASSEPGGGDGYTF. The V gene is TRBV10-2, the J gene TRBJ1-2, with a possible D match to TRBD1 (5 bases). Germline values: CDR1 WSHSY, CDR2 SAAADI. V was trimmed by 2 bases and J by 8 bases, leaving 15 bases between them. The CDR3 spans 14 residues.

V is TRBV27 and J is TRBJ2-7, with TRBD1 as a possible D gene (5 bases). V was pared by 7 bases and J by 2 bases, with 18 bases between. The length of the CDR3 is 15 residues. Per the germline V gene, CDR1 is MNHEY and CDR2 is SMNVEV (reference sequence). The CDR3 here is CASTHNTGATYEQYF. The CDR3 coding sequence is TGTGCCAGCACCCACAATACAGGTGCGACCTACGAGCAGTACTTC.

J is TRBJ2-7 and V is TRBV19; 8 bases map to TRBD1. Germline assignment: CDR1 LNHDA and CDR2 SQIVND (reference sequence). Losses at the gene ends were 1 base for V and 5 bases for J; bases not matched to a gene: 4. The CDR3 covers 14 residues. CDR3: CASSIAQGANEQYF. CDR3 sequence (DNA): TGTGCCAGTAGTATAGCGCAGGGGGCTAACGAGCAGTACTTC.

CDR3 protein: CASSYTSRNEQFF. CDR3 coding DNA: TGTGCCAGCAGTTATACTAGTCGTAATGAGCAGTTCTTC. The V and J genes are TRBV27 and TRBJ2-1; tentative D call: TRBD2 (5 bases). Looked up from germline, CDR1 is MNHEY and CDR2 is SMNVEV (reference sequence). The V and J ends lost 4 bases and 7 bases respectively, with 11 bases between them. There are 13 residues in the CDR3.

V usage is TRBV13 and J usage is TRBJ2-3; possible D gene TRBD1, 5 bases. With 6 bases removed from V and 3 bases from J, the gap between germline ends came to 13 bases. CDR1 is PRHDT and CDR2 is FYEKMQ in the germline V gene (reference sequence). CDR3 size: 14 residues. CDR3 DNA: TGTGCCAGCAGAGAGGCAGGGCGGACAGATACGCAGTATTTT. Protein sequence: CASREAGRTDTQYF.

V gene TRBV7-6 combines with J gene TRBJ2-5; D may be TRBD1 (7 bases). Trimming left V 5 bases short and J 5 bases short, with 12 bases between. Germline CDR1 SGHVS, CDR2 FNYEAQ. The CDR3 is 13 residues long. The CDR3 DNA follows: TGTGCCAGCAGCCAGACAGGGAGGGAGACCCAGTACTTC. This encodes CASSQTGRETQYF.

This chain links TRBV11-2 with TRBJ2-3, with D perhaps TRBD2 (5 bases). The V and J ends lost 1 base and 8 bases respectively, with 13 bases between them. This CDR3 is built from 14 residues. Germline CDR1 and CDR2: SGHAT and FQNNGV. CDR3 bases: TGTGCCAGCAGCTTAGGGTGGGAGAAGGTTACGCAGTATTTT. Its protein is CASSLGWEKVTQYF.

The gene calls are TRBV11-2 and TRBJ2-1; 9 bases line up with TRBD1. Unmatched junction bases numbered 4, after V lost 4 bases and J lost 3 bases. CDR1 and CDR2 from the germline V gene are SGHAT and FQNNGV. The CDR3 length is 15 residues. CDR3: CASSSGQGNYNEQFF. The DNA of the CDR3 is TGTGCCAGCAGCTCGGGACAGGGAAACTACAATGAGCAGTTCTTC.

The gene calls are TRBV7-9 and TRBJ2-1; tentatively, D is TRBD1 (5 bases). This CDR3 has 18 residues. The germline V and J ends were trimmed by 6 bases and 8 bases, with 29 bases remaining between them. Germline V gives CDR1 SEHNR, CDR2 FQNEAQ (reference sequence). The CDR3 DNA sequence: TGTGCCAGCAGAGGGGCCCTCCCCGGGCCCGACTCGTCCTATGAGCAGTTCTTC. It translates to CASRGALPGPDSSYEQFF.

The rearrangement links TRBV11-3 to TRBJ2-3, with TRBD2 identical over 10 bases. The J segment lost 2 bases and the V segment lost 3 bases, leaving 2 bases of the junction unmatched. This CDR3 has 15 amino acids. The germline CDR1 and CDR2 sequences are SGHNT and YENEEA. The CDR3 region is CASSFGTSDTDTQYF. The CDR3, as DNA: TGTGCCAGCAGCTTCGGGACTAGCGACACAGATACGCAGTATTTT.

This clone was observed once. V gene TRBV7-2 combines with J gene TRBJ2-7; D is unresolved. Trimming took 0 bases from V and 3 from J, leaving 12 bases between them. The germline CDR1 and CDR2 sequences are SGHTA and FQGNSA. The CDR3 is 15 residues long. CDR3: CASSLAQLYVYEQYF. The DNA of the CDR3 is TGTGCCAGCAGCTTAGCGCAACTATACGTCTACGAGCAGTACTTC.

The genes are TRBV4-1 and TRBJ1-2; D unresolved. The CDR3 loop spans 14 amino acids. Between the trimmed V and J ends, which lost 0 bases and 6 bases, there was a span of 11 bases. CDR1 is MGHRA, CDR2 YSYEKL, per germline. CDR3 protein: CASSQEIALHGYTF. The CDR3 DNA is TGCGCCAGCAGCCAAGAAATAGCTTTACATGGCTACACCTTC.

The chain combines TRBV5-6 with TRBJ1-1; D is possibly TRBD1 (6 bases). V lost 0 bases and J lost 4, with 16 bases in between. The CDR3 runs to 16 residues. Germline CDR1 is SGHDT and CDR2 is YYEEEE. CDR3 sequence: CASSLVLIGGFTEAFF. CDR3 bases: TGTGCCAGCAGCTTGGTGCTCATTGGGGGCTTCACTGAAGCTTTCTTT.

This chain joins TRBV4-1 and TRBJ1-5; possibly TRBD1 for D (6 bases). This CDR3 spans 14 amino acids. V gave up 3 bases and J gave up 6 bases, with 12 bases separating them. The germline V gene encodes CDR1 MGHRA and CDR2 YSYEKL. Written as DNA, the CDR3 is TGCGCCAGCAGCCAGGGGCAGGGGAGTCAGCCCCAGCATTTT. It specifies CASSQGQGSQPQHF.

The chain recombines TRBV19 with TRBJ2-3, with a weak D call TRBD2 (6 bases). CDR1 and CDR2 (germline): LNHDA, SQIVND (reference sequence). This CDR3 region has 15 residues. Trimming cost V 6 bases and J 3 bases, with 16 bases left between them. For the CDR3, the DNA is TGTGCCAGTAGCGACCGAGGGAGGTTTACAGATACGCAGTATTTT. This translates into CASSDRGRFTDTQYF.

As DNA, the CDR3 is TGTGCCAGCAGCTATCGACAGGGAAATCAGCCCCAGCATTTT. Translated, it gives CASSYRQGNQPQHF. The rearrangement links TRBV28 to TRBJ1-5, with TRBD1 matching 7 bases. The CDR3 is 14 amino acids. Germline trimming cut 6 bases from V and 4 bases from J; bases unmatched to any gene: 6. Germline CDR1 and CDR2: MDHEN and SYDVKM.

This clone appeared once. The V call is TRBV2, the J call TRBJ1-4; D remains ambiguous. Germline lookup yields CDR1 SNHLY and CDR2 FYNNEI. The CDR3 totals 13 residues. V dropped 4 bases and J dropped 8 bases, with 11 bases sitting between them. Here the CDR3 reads CASSVRTEEKLFF. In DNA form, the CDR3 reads TGTGCCAGCAGTGTGCGCACGGAGGAAAAACTGTTTTTT.

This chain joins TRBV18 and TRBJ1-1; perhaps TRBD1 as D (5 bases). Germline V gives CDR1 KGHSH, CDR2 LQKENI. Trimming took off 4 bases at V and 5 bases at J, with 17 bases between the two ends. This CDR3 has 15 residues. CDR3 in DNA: TGTGCCAGCTCACGTAGGGCGGGGGATGGGACTGAAGCTTTCTTT. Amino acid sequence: CASSRRAGDGTEAFF.

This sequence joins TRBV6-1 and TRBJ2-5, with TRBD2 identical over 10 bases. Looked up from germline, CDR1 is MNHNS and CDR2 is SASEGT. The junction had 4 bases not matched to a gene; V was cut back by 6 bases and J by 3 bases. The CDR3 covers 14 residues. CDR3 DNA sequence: TGTGCCAGCAGGACCGGGACTAGCGAAGAGACCCAGTACTTC. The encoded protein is CASRTGTSEETQYF.

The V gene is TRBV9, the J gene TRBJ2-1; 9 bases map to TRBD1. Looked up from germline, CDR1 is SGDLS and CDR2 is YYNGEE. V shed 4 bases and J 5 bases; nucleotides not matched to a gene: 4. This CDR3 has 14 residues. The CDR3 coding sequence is TGTGCCAGCAGCCCGGACAGGGGACACAATGAGCAGTTCTTC. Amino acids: CASSPDRGHNEQFF.